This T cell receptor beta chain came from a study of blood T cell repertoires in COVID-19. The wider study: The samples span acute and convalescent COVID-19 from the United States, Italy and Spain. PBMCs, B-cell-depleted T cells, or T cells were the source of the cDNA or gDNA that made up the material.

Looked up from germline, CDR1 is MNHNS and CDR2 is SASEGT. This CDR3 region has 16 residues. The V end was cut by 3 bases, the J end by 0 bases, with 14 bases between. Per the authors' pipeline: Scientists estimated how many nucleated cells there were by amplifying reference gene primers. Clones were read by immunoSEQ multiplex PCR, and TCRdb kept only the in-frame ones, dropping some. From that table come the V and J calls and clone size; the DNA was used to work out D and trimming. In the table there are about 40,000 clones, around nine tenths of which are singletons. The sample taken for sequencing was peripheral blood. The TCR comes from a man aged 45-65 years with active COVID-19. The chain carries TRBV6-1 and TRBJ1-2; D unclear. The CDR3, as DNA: TGTGCCAGCAGTGACCCGGCTGTCGGAGCTAACTATGGCTACACCTTC. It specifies CASSDPAVGANYGYTF.